Listed below are T cell receptor beta chains from one sample, sequenced in a study of OX40 agonist ivuxolimab in advanced cancers. TCRdb's copy holds only in-frame clones and misses some; the assay was immunoSEQ multiplex PCR. The data hold tens of thousands of clones, with approximately 86% observed a single time. Here the sequenced sample was CD4+ or CD8+ T cells sorted from blood, taken in a trial of the OX40 agonist ivuxolimab. The receptors come from an adult with an advanced solid tumor such as melanoma, head and neck, liver or kidney cancer. Both conserved end residues are part of each CDR3. D genes are given only for firm matches. Only some rows state a clone size, as once, few, many or a class for expanded clones.

clone_size | d_call | j_call | v_call | cdr3_nt | cdr3_aa
NA | NA | TRBJ2-7 | TRBV18 | TGTGCCAGCTCTAACCCTGTGGGTACCTCGGAGCAGTACTTC | CASSNPVGTSEQYF
NA | NA | TRBJ1-3 | TRBV9 | TGTGCCAGCAGCCCCCGGAGTAGCCCTGGAAACACCATATATTTT | CASSPRSSPGNTIYF
NA | TRBD1 | TRBJ2-7 | TRBV28 | TGTGCCAGCAGTTTAGGGACAGCCTACGAGCAGTACTTC | CASSLGTAYEQYF
once | NA | TRBJ1-4 | TRBV4-2 | TGTGCCAGCAGCCAAGGGGGGCGGAGGGAAGAAAAACTGTTTTTT | CASSQGGRREEKLFF
NA | NA | TRBJ1-4 | TRBV5-1 | TGCGCCAGCAGCTTCAGGGATGGAAGGGGTAATGAAAAACTGTTTTTT | CASSFRDGRGNEKLFF
NA | NA | TRBJ1-1 | TRBV27 | TGTGCCAGCAGTAAAAAAAGGAACACTGAAGCTTTCTTT | CASSKKRNTEAFF
NA | TRBD1 | TRBJ1-3 | TRBV6-5 | TGTGCCTCCAACCAACAGGGGAGCGGAAACACCATATATTTT | CASNQQGSGNTIYF
NA | TRBD1 | TRBJ2-1 | TRBV18 | TGTGCCAGCTCACCAGGCAGGGGGAATGAGCAGTTCTTC | CASSPGRGNEQFF
NA | TRBD2 | TRBJ2-7 | TRBV6-6 | TGTGCCAGCAGTTACTCCGAGCGGGGCTCCTACGAGCAGTACTTC | CASSYSERGSYEQYF
NA | NA | TRBJ1-1 | TRBV27 | TGTGCCAGCAGTTTATCGGACAGATTTTCCGAGGACACTGAAGCTTTCTTT | CASSLSDRFSEDTEAFF
NA | NA | TRBJ1-2 | TRBV6-5 | TGTGCCAGCAGTTACTTAGGGGCCGGGGGCGGCTATGGCTACACCTTC | CASSYLGAGGGYGYTF
NA | NA | TRBJ2-3 | TRBV7-3 | TGTGCCAGCAGCTTTGGGGTAGGCTCCACAGATACGCAGTATTTT | CASSFGVGSTDTQYF
NA | NA | TRBJ1-2 | TRBV5-6 | TGTGCCAGCAGCTTTCGCACAGGGTCCTCTGGCTACACCTTC | CASSFRTGSSGYTF
NA | TRBD2 | TRBJ2-6 | TRBV5-4 | TGTGCCAGCAGGCTAGCGGGTGTATACTCTGGGGCCAACGTCCTGACTTTC | CASRLAGVYSGANVLTF
once | TRBD2 | TRBJ2-1 | TRBV5-1 | TGCGCCAGCAGCCCTAGCGGGAATGAGCAGTTCTTC | CASSPSGNEQFF
NA | NA | TRBJ2-3 | TRBV29-1 | TGCAGCGCTCGGGACTCGGCAGATACGCAGTATTTT | CSARDSADTQYF
NA | NA | TRBJ2-5 | TRBV11-1 | TGTGCCAGCAGCCTAGGGTCCGGGGCCCAAGAGACCCAGTACTTC | CASSLGSGAQETQYF
NA | NA | TRBJ1-2 | TRBV2 | TGTGCCAGCAGTGACTATCGGAACTATGGCTACACCTTC | CASSDYRNYGYTF
NA | NA | TRBJ2-1 | TRBV5-4 | TGTGCCAGCAGCTTGGCTAACTTCAAAAGCTCCTACAATGAGCAGTTCTTC | CASSLANFKSSYNEQFF
NA | NA | TRBJ2-1 | TRBV7-3 | TGTGCCAGCAGCCCCACTAGATACAATGAGCAGTTCTTC | CASSPTRYNEQFF